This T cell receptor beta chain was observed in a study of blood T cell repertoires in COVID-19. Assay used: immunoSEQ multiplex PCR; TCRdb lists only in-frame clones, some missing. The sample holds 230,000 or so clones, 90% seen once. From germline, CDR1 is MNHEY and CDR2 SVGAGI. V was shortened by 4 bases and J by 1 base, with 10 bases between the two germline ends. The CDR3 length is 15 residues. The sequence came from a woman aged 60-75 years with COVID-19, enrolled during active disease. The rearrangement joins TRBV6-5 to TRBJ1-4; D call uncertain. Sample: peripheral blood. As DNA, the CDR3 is TGTGCCAGCAGTTCCGCGGCGGGAACTAATGAAAAACTGTTTTTT. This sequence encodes CASSSAAGTNEKLFF.